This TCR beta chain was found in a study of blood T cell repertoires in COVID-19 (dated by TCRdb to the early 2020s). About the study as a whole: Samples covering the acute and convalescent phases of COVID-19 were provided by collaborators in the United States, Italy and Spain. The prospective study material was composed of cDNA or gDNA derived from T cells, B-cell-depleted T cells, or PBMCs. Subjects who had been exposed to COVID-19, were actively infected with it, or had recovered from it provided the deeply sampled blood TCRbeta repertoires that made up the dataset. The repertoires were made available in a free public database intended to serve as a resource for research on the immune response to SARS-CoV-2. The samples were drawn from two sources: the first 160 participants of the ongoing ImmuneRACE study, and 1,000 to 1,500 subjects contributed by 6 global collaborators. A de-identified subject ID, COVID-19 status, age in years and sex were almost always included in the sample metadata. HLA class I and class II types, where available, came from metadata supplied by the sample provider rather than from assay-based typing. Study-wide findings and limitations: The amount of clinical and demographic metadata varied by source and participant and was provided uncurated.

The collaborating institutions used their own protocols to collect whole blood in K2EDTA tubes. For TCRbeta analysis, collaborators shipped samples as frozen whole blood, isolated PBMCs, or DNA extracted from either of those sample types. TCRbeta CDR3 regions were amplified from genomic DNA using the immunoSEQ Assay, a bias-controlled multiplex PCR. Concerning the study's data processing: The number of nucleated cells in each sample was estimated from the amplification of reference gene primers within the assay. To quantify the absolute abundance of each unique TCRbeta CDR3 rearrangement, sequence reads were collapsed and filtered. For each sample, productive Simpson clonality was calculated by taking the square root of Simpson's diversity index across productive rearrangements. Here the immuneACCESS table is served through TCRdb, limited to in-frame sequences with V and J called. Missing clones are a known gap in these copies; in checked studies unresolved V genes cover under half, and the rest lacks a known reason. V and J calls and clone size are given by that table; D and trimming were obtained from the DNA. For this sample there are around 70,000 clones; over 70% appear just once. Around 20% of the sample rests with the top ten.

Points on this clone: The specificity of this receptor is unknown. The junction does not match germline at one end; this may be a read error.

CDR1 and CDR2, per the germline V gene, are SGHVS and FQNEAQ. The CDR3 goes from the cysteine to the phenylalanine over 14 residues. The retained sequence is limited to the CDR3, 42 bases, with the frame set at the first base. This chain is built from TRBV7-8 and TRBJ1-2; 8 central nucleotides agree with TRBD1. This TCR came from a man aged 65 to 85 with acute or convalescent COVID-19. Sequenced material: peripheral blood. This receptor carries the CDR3 CANSRDRRNYGYTF. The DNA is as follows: TGTGCCAACAGCCGGGACAGGCGAAACTATGGCTACACCTTC.